The 24 T cell receptor beta chains reported below all come from one sample, sequenced in a study of technical replicates of blood from a few donors (dated by TCRdb to 2017 to 2019). The library relied on the immunoSEQ multiplex PCR assay. The source is immuneACCESS, and TCRdb retained only in-frame sequences with V and J called. Part of the clones is not carried over; for the studies checked, unresolved V genes explain less than half of this, and the remainder is unexplained. This sample gives about 78,000 clones in total; more than 85% of them show up just once. The ten largest clones take up about 0.41% of the sample. Sequencing was performed on T cells isolated from PBMCs. These receptors all stem from a human donor in good health.

V usage is TRBV27 and J usage is TRBJ2-7; 10 bases are shared with TRBD2. CDR3 length: 16 amino acids. V lost 2 bases, J lost 2 bases, and 6 bases stayed unmatched. Germline CDR1 is MNHEY and CDR2 is SMNVEV (reference sequence). CDR3 DNA: TGTGCCAGCAGTTTACTGGCTAGCGGGAGACCCTACGAGCAGTACTTC. Its translation: CASSLLASGRPYEQYF.

This clone was seen just once. This chain uses TRBV4-2 with TRBJ2-7; 10 bases align to TRBD2. V trimming: 1 base; J trimming: 4 bases; junction bases outside the gene matches: 7. The CDR3 runs to 16 residues. The germline gives CDR1 LGHNA, CDR2 YNFKEQ. Here the CDR3 reads CASSQGRSSGSYEQYF. CDR3 sequence (DNA): TGTGCCAGCAGCCAAGGTCGGTCTAGCGGGAGTTACGAGCAGTACTTC.

The V and J genes are TRBV27 and TRBJ2-1; 7 bases fit TRBD2. V shed 7 bases and J 4 bases; nucleotides not matched to a gene: 13. Germline V gene data show CDR1 as MNHEY and CDR2 as SMNVEV (reference sequence). The CDR3 extends over 16 amino acids. CDR3 bases: TGTGCCAGCACCTCTCCGGGGAGCGGGAAATACAATGAGCAGTTCTTC. Translation: CASTSPGSGKYNEQFF.

The chain couples TRBV6-1 to TRBJ1-3, with D unresolved. The CDR3 contains 13 residues. Trimming removed 0 bases from V and 9 bases from J, with 9 bases in between. Germline lookup yields CDR1 MNHNS and CDR2 SASEGT. The CDR3 spells CASSEAGRPTIYF. Written as DNA, the CDR3 is TGTGCCAGCAGTGAAGCAGGGAGGCCCACCATATATTTT.

The chain has TRBV5-1 and TRBJ2-1; 10 bases fit TRBD1. V trimming: 4 bases; J trimming: 2 bases; junction bases outside the gene matches: 3. The CDR3 extends over 15 amino acids. CDR1 and CDR2 (germline): SGHRS, YFSETQ. DNA of the CDR3: TGCGCCAGCAGCATTGGACAGGGGGCCTACAATGAGCAGTTCTTC. This sequence encodes CASSIGQGAYNEQFF.

The rearrangement uses TRBV19 and TRBJ2-2, with TRBD1 matching 7 bases. V lost 3 bases, J lost 7 bases, and 11 bases stayed unmatched. Germline-derived CDR1 and CDR2 are LNHDA and SQIVND (reference sequence). This CDR3 region has 16 residues. CDR3 in DNA: TGTGCCAGTAGTATCGATTGGGACAGAGCAGGCGGGGAGCTGTTTTTT. It translates to CASSIDWDRAGGELFF.

V gene TRBV29-1 combines with J gene TRBJ2-7; the D gene is possibly TRBD1 (6 bases). Per the germline V gene, CDR1 is SQVTM and CDR2 is ANQGSEA. The CDR3 is 14 amino acids. V lost 1 base and J 3 bases, leaving 13 bases between the germline ends. The CDR3 spells CSVEVADSGYEQYF. The DNA of the CDR3 is TGCAGCGTTGAAGTGGCGGACAGTGGCTACGAGCAGTACTTC.

V is TRBV6-5 and J is TRBJ1-1, with a weak D call TRBD1 (6 bases). Per germline, CDR1 MNHEY and CDR2 SVGAGI. V shed 5 bases and J shed 10 bases, with 17 bases lying between them. There are 13 residues in the CDR3. CDR3 DNA: TGTGCCAGCAGTGGGAGGGCTGAGGGGGGAGCTTTCTTT. Residues: CASSGRAEGGAFF.

This clone has just one count. This chain uses TRBV5-4 with TRBJ1-1, with 9 bases matching TRBD1. Germline CDR1 reads SGHNT; CDR2 reads YYREEE (reference sequence). The CDR3 is made up of 15 amino acids. Trimming removed 3 bases from V and 4 bases from J; junction bases left unmatched: 7. In DNA form, the CDR3 reads TGTGCCAGCAGCTCCAAACAGGGGGCAAGCACTGAAGCTTTCTTT. Translating it yields CASSSKQGASTEAFF.

The chain combines TRBV18 with TRBJ1-5; D might be TRBD1 (5 bases). Germline CDR1 and CDR2: KGHSH and LQKENI. V was cut by 4 bases and J by 4 bases, with 14 bases left in between. This CDR3 spans 15 amino acids. The CDR3 DNA sequence: TGTGCCAGCTCACTACTCCCGACAGAGAATCAGCCCCAGCATTTT. Translated: CASSLLPTENQPQHF.

The chain links TRBV9 to TRBJ2-7; unclear D gene. Germline CDR1 SGDLS, CDR2 YYNGEE. V lost 4 bases to trimming and J lost 2 bases, with 13 bases between them. The CDR3 length is 14 residues. The CDR3 DNA reads as TGTGCCAGCAGCCCGACACTGGTCCCCTACGAGCAGTACTTC. As protein: CASSPTLVPYEQYF.

The gene calls are TRBV7-8 and TRBJ1-5; no firm D call. The CDR3 length is 12 residues. Germline values: CDR1 SGHVS, CDR2 FQNEAQ. V shed 4 bases and J shed 4 bases, with 5 bases lying between them. The CDR3 sequence: CASSSGNQPQHF. As DNA, the CDR3 is TGTGCCAGCAGCTCAGGTAATCAGCCCCAGCATTTT.

The chain uses TRBV9 and TRBJ2-7; TRBD2 is a possible D gene (6 bases). V lost 3 bases and J 4 bases, leaving 14 bases between the germline ends. Germline loops: CDR1 SGDLS, CDR2 YYNGEE. This CDR3 has 14 residues. The CDR3 nucleotides are TGTGCCAGCAGCGCCGGGACTGCCACTTACGAGCAGTACTTC. Residues: CASSAGTATYEQYF.

This clone came up once. This rearrangement joins TRBV28 to TRBJ2-7; 7 nucleotides agree with TRBD1. V trimming: 7 bases; J trimming: 0 bases; junction bases outside the gene matches: 9. Germline values: CDR1 MDHEN, CDR2 SYDVKM. The CDR3 runs 15 residues. The CDR3 reads CASTDPGTDSYEQYF. CDR3 coding DNA: TGTGCCAGCACCGATCCCGGGACAGACTCCTACGAGCAGTACTTC.

This clone was picked up a small number of times. The chain joins TRBV28 to TRBJ1-5; 10 bases are shared with TRBD1. Germline CDR1 reads MDHEN; CDR2 reads SYDVKM. The CDR3 is 15 residues long. Unmatched junction bases numbered 8, after V lost 6 bases and J lost 6 bases. This CDR3 is CASSLGTGESQPQHF. The CDR3 bases are TGTGCCAGCAGCTTAGGGACAGGGGAAAGTCAGCCCCAGCATTTT.

The chain is built from TRBV6-6 and TRBJ2-5; 9 bases match TRBD1. The CDR3 is 15 residues long. Germline V CDR1 and CDR2: MNHNY, SVGAGI (reference sequence). Trimming took 6 bases from V and 3 from J; bases not matched to a gene: 8. Written as DNA, the CDR3 is TGTGCCAGCAGGTCTACGACAGGGGGAGAAGAGACCCAGTACTTC. This codes for CASRSTTGGEETQYF.

This clone was picked up a small number of times. The CDR3 spells CASSHPREPNTGELFF. The CDR3 DNA reads as TGCGCCAGCAGCCATCCCAGGGAACCGAACACCGGGGAGCTGTTTTTT. This chain joins TRBV4-1 and TRBJ2-2; TRBD1 might be the D (5 bases). The CDR3 runs to 16 residues. Between the trimmed V and J ends, which lost 3 bases and 0 bases, there was a span of 11 bases. CDR1 is MGHRA and CDR2 is YSYEKL in the germline V gene.

The gene calls are TRBV19 and TRBJ1-2; unclear D gene. CDR3 length equals 16 residues. CDR1 LNHDA and CDR2 SQIVND come from the germline V gene (reference sequence). V shed 5 bases and J shed 8 bases, with 24 bases lying between them. The DNA for the CDR3 is TGTGCCAGTAGTCCCGGAGGCGGGGTCCTAGAGCGGGGCTACACCTTC. This sequence encodes CASSPGGGVLERGYTF.

The chain recombines TRBV29-1 with TRBJ2-2; D uncertain. The CDR3 length is 13 residues. CDR1 is SQVTM and CDR2 is ANQGSEA in the germline V gene. V lost 4 bases and J lost 5, with 11 bases in between. The CDR3 DNA follows: TGCAGCGTTGTCGGCCCGGAGACCGGGGAGCTGTTTTTT. It specifies CSVVGPETGELFF.

The chain employs TRBV2 and TRBJ1-2, with TRBD1 as a possible D gene (5 bases). The germline gives CDR1 SNHLY, CDR2 FYNNEI. V lost 6 bases to trimming and J lost 5 bases, with 13 bases between them. The CDR3 loop spans 13 amino acids. CDR3 DNA: TGTGCCAGCAGCCTCTCACAGGTTTATGGCTACACCTTC. Protein sequence: CASSLSQVYGYTF.

The chain combines TRBV29-1 with TRBJ2-7; TRBD2 might be the D (6 bases). The CDR3 extends over 14 amino acids. Germline values: CDR1 SQVTM, CDR2 ANQGSEA. V lost 4 bases to trimming and J lost 3 bases, with 16 bases between them. The CDR3 loop is CSVVGSGRSYEQYF. CDR3 DNA sequence: TGCAGCGTTGTTGGGTCTGGGAGGAGCTACGAGCAGTACTTC.

CDR3: CASSLSRGGQPQHF. The CDR3 region has the DNA TGTGCCAGCAGTTTATCTAGGGGTGGACAGCCCCAGCATTTT. The chain joins TRBV27 to TRBJ1-5, with D possibly TRBD1 on 5 matching bases. V was trimmed by 0 bases and J by 7 bases, leaving 10 bases between them. This CDR3 spans 14 amino acids. Germline V gives CDR1 MNHEY, CDR2 SMNVEV (reference sequence).

The rearrangement joins TRBV4-1 to TRBJ1-2; D call uncertain. The germline V and J ends were trimmed by 4 bases and 7 bases, with 10 bases remaining between them. CDR1 and CDR2 (germline): MGHRA, YSYEKL. The CDR3 has 12 amino acids. CDR3 amino acids: CASSPSGPGYTF. The CDR3 DNA reads TGCGCCAGCAGCCCGTCCGGTCCTGGCTACACCTTC.

The V call is TRBV19, the J call TRBJ1-4, with 10 bases lining up with TRBD1. Germline CDR1 LNHDA, CDR2 SQIVND (reference sequence). The V gene end was trimmed by 5 bases and the J gene end by 4 bases; junction bases not matched to a gene: 7. The CDR3 has 16 residues. Written as DNA, the CDR3 is TGTGCCAGTAGTCCCCACGGACAGGGGGTTAATGAAAAACTGTTTTTT. It encodes CASSPHGQGVNEKLFF. Drawing the rest from reference TRBV19 and TRBJ1-4, the complete variable domain is DGGITQSPKYLFRKEGQNVTLSCEQNLNHDAMYWYRQDPGQGLRLIYYSQIVNDFQKGDIAEGYSVSREKKESFPLTVTSAQKNPTAFYLCASSPHGQGVNEKLFFGSGTQLSVL.